Following are 20 T cell receptor beta chains from one sample sequenced in a study of blood T cell repertoires in COVID-19. Measured with immunoSEQ multiplex PCR; TCRdb has only the in-frame clones, and not every one. Counted here are about 160,000 clones, 85% occurring once; the ten biggest clones make up around 3.2%. Source material: peripheral blood. All receptors derive from a human donor with acute or convalescent COVID-19. The donor label of this sample is uncertain.

CDR3 amino acids: CASSLRQGTNTEAFF. The CDR3 DNA reads as TGTGCCAGCAGCTTACGCCAGGGAACGAACACTGAAGCTTTCTTT. V and J are TRBV7-9 and TRBJ1-1, with D possibly TRBD1 on 5 matching bases. V was trimmed by 2 bases and J by 1 base, leaving 11 bases between them. Per the germline V gene, CDR1 is SEHNR and CDR2 is FQNEAQ (reference sequence). The CDR3 extends over 15 amino acids.

The genes are TRBV2 and TRBJ2-5; the D gene is possibly TRBD2 (6 bases). V shed 7 bases and J shed 0 bases, with 12 bases lying between them. The CDR3 contains 14 residues. Germline loops: CDR1 SNHLY, CDR2 FYNNEI. The CDR3 nucleotides are TGTGCCAGCATTCTAGCGTTGTACCAAGAGACCCAGTACTTC. This sequence encodes CASILALYQETQYF.

The J gene is TRBJ1-1, the V gene TRBV30, with 7 bases lining up with TRBD1. CDR3 length: 13 amino acids. V trimming: 4 bases; J trimming: 1 base; junction bases outside the gene matches: 3. Germline values: CDR1 GTSNPN, CDR2 SVGIG (reference sequence). This chain's CDR3 is CAWIRDRNTEAFF. The DNA for the CDR3 is TGTGCCTGGATTCGGGACAGGAACACTGAAGCTTTCTTT.

The J gene is TRBJ2-7, the V gene TRBV27, with 8 bases that match TRBD2. The V gene's germline CDR1 is MNHEY and CDR2 SMNVEV (reference sequence). V was clipped by 8 bases and J by 5 bases; unmatched bases: 11. The CDR3 covers 14 residues. CDR3 sequence: CASGLAGPPHEQYF. CDR3 bases: TGTGCCAGCGGATTAGCGGGGCCCCCCCACGAGCAGTACTTC.

The chain has TRBV7-2 and TRBJ2-1; weak D call: TRBD2 (7 bases). CDR3 length: 17 amino acids. Trimming cost V 3 bases and J 3 bases, with 18 bases left between them. Per the germline V gene, CDR1 is SGHTA and CDR2 is FQGNSA. The CDR3 DNA is TGTGCCAGCAGCTTTCTTGGACGGGGGGCCATCTACAATGAGCAGTTCTTC. Translated: CASSFLGRGAIYNEQFF.

The genes are TRBV24-1 and TRBJ1-6; the match to TRBD1 covers 9 bases. The CDR3 is 22 residues long. Germline-derived CDR1 and CDR2 are KGHDR and SFDVKD. V lost 4 bases and J lost 0; bases outside the gene matches: 18. CDR3 sequence reads: CATSDCGLPTGGQSSYNSPLHF. CDR3 nucleotide sequence: TGTGCCACCAGTGACTGTGGACTTCCAACAGGGGGCCAGAGCTCCTATAATTCACCCCTCCACTTT.

The chain employs TRBV7-9 and TRBJ1-2, with 9 nucleotides matching TRBD1. Per the germline V gene, CDR1 is SEHNR and CDR2 is FQNEAQ (reference sequence). This CDR3 spans 14 amino acids. Trimming took 4 bases from V and 9 from J; bases not matched to a gene: 9. CDR3 in DNA: TGTGCCAGCAGCTCGGACAGGGGTAATAGGAGCTACACCTTC. Protein: CASSSDRGNRSYTF.

The table lists this clone with a count of one. J is TRBJ2-1 and V is TRBV4-2; 9 bases line up with TRBD2. V was clipped by 1 base and J by 1 base; unmatched bases: 8. Germline loops: CDR1 LGHNA, CDR2 YNFKEQ. The CDR3 totals 18 residues. CDR3: CASSQGNGGGVSYNEQFF. The DNA of the CDR3 is TGTGCCAGCAGCCAAGGAAACGGCGGGGGGGTTTCCTACAATGAGCAGTTCTTC.

This chain uses TRBV19 with TRBJ1-6; 7 bases align to TRBD1. CDR1 and CDR2 from the germline V gene are LNHDA and SQIVND (reference sequence). The length of the CDR3 is 17 residues. The V gene end was trimmed by 7 bases and the J gene end by 7 bases; junction bases not matched to a gene: 16. CDR3 sequence (DNA): TGTGCCAGTACCGGCCCAGGGGGGTACTACTTGAATTCACCCCTCCACTTT. Protein sequence: CASTGPGGYYLNSPLHF.

The chain carries TRBV11-2 and TRBJ2-2; 15 bases line up with TRBD2. The CDR3 covers 17 residues. Losses at the gene ends were 4 bases for V and 6 bases for J; bases not matched to a gene: 6. Germline CDR1 reads SGHAT; CDR2 reads FQNNGV. The CDR3: CASSYGLAGGQAGELFF. CDR3 DNA sequence: TGTGCCAGCAGCTACGGACTAGCGGGGGGGCAAGCCGGGGAGCTGTTTTTT.

The rearrangement links TRBV9 to TRBJ2-7; a possible D gene is TRBD1 (7 bases). V dropped 4 bases and J dropped 5 bases, with 16 bases sitting between them. The CDR3 covers 14 residues. Germline CDR1 is SGDLS and CDR2 is YYNGEE. CDR3 coding DNA: TGTGCCAGCAGCCCTAGCGAGGGGGCTCACGAGCAGTACTTC. It specifies CASSPSEGAHEQYF.

The chain carries TRBV4-1 and TRBJ2-2; 8 bases align to TRBD2. Germline V gives CDR1 MGHRA, CDR2 YSYEKL. This CDR3 comprises 20 residues. The junction had 20 bases not matched to a gene; V was cut back by 5 bases and J by 3 bases. Written as DNA, the CDR3 is TGCGCCAGCAGCTGGCCGGGGGGGTTAGCATCGGTAATAGACACCGGGGAGCTGTTTTTT. Translated: CASSWPGGLASVIDTGELFF.

The J gene is TRBJ2-3, the V gene TRBV27, with TRBD1 as a possible D gene (5 bases). Trimming removed 5 bases at V and 6 bases at J, with 12 bases between. CDR1 is MNHEY and CDR2 is SMNVEV in the germline V gene (reference sequence). CDR3 length: 13 residues. CDR3 nucleotide sequence: TGTGCCAGCAGTAAACAGGTGGTGGATACGCAGTATTTT. Its protein product is CASSKQVVDTQYF.

This clone is deemed medium-sized. The chain links TRBV11-2 to TRBJ1-5; D call uncertain. CDR1 is SGHAT, CDR2 FQNNGV, per germline. Trimming cost V 4 bases and J 7 bases, with 17 bases left between them. The CDR3 sequence is 15 residues long. The DNA for the CDR3 is TGTGCCAGCAGCTCCCTCGCGGGGTCGGGCCAGCCCCAGCATTTT. Protein sequence: CASSSLAGSGQPQHF.

This chain links TRBV10-2 with TRBJ1-5; D remains unclear. The germline V and J ends were trimmed by 5 bases and 4 bases, with 9 bases remaining between them. Germline V gene data show CDR1 as WSHSY and CDR2 as SAAADI. The CDR3 has 13 amino acids. Written as DNA, the CDR3 is TGCGCCAGCAGTTCCGTGGAGAATCAGCCCCAGCATTTT. This sequence encodes CASSSVENQPQHF.

The V call is TRBV18, the J call TRBJ1-2, with TRBD1 matching 9 bases. This CDR3 region has 13 residues. The ends lost 3 bases at V and 8 bases at J; junction bases unmatched: 4. Germline-derived CDR1 and CDR2 are KGHSH and LQKENI. CDR3 loop: CASSPRTGEGYTF. The CDR3 DNA is TGTGCCAGCTCACCTAGGACAGGGGAAGGCTACACCTTC.

This chain links TRBV5-4 with TRBJ2-1; TRBD2 matches 9 bases. The ends lost 0 bases at V and 1 base at J; junction bases unmatched: 8. The CDR3 spans 18 residues. CDR1 and CDR2 (germline): SGHNT, YYREEE (reference sequence). For the CDR3, the DNA is TGTGCCAGCAGCTTGGGTCAGCGGGGGGCCCTTTCCTACAATGAGCAGTTCTTC. This sequence encodes CASSLGQRGALSYNEQFF.

The sample holds a few counts of this clone. The chain employs TRBV11-2 and TRBJ2-1; tentatively, D is TRBD1 (5 bases). The germline V gene has CDR1 SGHAT and CDR2 FQNNGV. Trimming cost V 3 bases and J 8 bases, with 20 bases left between them. CDR3 length: 16 residues. CDR3 sequence (DNA): TGTGCCAGCAGCTTCCCCCAGGGAATTAAGGATCATGAGCAGTTCTTC. Translated: CASSFPQGIKDHEQFF.

Here the CDR3 reads CASSQDPTAGRANEKLFF. Here the CDR3 DNA reads TGTGCCAGCAGCCAGGACCCTACAGCCGGCAGGGCTAATGAAAAACTGTTTTTT. The chain is built from TRBV4-2 and TRBJ1-4; a weak D match, TRBD1 (5 bases). CDR3 length equals 18 residues. V lost 3 bases and J lost 3, with 20 bases in between. Germline V CDR1 and CDR2: LGHNA, YNFKEQ.

The table lists this clone with a count of one. V and J are TRBV14 and TRBJ2-5; 9 positions match TRBD1. Trimming took 4 bases from V and 4 from J; bases not matched to a gene: 7. The CDR3 loop spans 15 amino acids. Germline loops: CDR1 SGHDN, CDR2 FVKESK. The CDR3, as DNA: TGTGCCAGCAGCCGACCGGGACAGGGCTCAGAGACCCAGTACTTC. Translating gives CASSRPGQGSETQYF.